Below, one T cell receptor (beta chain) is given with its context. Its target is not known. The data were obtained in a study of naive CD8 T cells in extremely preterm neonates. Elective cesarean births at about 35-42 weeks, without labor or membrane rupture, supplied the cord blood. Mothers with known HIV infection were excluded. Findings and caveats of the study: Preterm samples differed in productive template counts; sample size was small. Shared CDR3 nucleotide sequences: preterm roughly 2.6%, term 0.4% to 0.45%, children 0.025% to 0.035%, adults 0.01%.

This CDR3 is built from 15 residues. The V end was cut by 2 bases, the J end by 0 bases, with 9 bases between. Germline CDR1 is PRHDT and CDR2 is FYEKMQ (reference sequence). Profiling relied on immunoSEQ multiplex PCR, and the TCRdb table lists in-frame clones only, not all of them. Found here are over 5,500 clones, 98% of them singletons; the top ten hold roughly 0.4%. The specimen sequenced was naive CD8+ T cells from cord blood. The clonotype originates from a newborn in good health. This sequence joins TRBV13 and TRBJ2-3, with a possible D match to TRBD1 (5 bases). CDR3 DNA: TGTGCCAGCAGCTTATGGGGCGCTAGCACAGATACGCAGTATTTT. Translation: CASSLWGASTDTQYF.